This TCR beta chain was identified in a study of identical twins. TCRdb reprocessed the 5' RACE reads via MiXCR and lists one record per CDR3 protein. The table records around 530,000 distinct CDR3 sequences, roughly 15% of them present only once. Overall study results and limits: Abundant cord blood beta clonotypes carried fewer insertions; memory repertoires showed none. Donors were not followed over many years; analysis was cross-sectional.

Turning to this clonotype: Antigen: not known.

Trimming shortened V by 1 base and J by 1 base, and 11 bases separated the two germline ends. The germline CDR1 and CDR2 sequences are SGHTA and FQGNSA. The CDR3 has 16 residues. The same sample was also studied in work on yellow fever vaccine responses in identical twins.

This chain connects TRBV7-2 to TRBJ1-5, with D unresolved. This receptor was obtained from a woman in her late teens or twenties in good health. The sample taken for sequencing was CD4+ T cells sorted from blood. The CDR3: CASSLVGTPSNQPQHF. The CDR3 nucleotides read TGTGCCAGCAGCTTAGTGGGCACCCCAAGCAATCAGCCCCAGCATTTT.